This T cell receptor (beta chain) was sequenced for a study of blood T cell repertoires in COVID-19. Overall study: Acute-phase and convalescent COVID-19 samples originated in the United States, Italy and Spain. The analysed material was cDNA or gDNA that came from T cells, B-cell-depleted T cells, or PBMCs.

The data were produced by immunoSEQ multiplex PCR, yet TCRdb's version contains in-frame clones alone and is incomplete. The sample holds approximately 140,000 clones, approximately 80% seen once. V lost 2 bases and J lost 4, with 17 bases in between. The CDR3 length is 16 residues. CDR1 and CDR2 from the germline V gene are SEHNR and FQNEAQ (reference sequence). This TCR came from a man aged 55 to 70 with active or convalescent COVID-19. The rearrangement links TRBV7-9 to TRBJ2-5; the D is unclear. Material for sequencing was peripheral blood. The CDR3 nucleotides are TGTGCCAGCAGCTTATATGTCGATTGGGCGCGAGAGACCCAGTACTTC. This codes for CASSLYVDWARETQYF.